This entry lists 6 T cell receptor beta chains sequenced from one sample in a study of T-cell memory formation after mild COVID-19. TCRdb reprocessed the 5' RACE reads via MiXCR and lists one record per CDR3 protein. This table has 450,000 to 650,000 distinct CDR3 sequences, about 20% appearing once. Sequenced material: PBMCs or a T cell subset sorted from them (not recorded which). The receptors stem from an adult woman who had mild COVID-19 (a few samples of this study predate the infection). Cell type and time point are not known.

In its sample, this clonotype was seen a few times. The V gene is TRBV7-3, the J gene TRBJ1-1; D perhaps matches TRBD1 (5 bases). This CDR3 is built from 14 residues. Germline CDR1 and CDR2: SGHTA and FQGTGA. Trimming removed 3 bases from V and 2 bases from J, with 10 bases in between. The CDR3 spells CASSFQGFNTEAFF. The CDR3 nucleotides read TGTGCCAGCAGCTTCCAGGGCTTTAACACTGAAGCTTTCTTT.

This clonotype was counted a few times. J is TRBJ2-3 and V is TRBV7-9, with D possibly matching TRBD1 (6 bases). Between the trimmed V and J ends, which lost 1 base and 0 bases, there was a span of 14 bases. The CDR3 covers 17 residues. Looked up from germline, CDR1 is SEHNR and CDR2 is FQNEAQ (reference sequence). In nucleotides, the CDR3 is TGTGCCAGCAGCTTAGATATCACAGGGCTCAGCACAGATACGCAGTATTTT. Its translation: CASSLDITGLSTDTQYF.

The chain carries TRBV24-1 and TRBJ2-1, with 7 bases that match TRBD1. Germline V CDR1 and CDR2: KGHDR, SFDVKD. The length of the CDR3 is 13 residues. After removal of 7 bases from V and 10 bases from J, the junction contained 9 bases not matched to a gene. The CDR3 region is CATRDDREGEQFF. In DNA form, the CDR3 reads TGTGCCACCAGAGATGACAGGGAAGGCGAGCAGTTCTTC.

V is TRBV19 and J is TRBJ1-1; D is possibly TRBD1 (6 bases). V was clipped by 8 bases and J by 7 bases, with 20 bases between them. CDR3 length equals 14 residues. The germline V gene encodes CDR1 LNHDA and CDR2 SQIVND (reference sequence). The CDR3 protein is CASFGVTGGFEAFF. CDR3 DNA sequence: TGTGCCAGTTTTGGGGTTACGGGGGGCTTTGAAGCTTTCTTT.

J is TRBJ2-7 and V is TRBV5-1; TRBD2 aligns across 7 bases. CDR1 and CDR2 from the germline V gene are SGHRS and YFSETQ. V lost 3 bases, J lost 3 bases, and 15 bases stayed unmatched. The length of the CDR3 is 17 residues. CDR3 coding DNA: TGCGCCAGCAGCTCTGAACCCCTACTAGCGTGGGACTACGAGCAGTACTTC. It translates to CASSSEPLLAWDYEQYF.

Only a few counts were recorded for this clonotype. The genes are TRBV24-1 and TRBJ2-2; D is uncertain. The V end was cut by 3 bases, the J end by 6 bases, with 22 bases between. The germline CDR1 and CDR2 sequences are KGHDR and SFDVKD. The CDR3 is 18 amino acids. The CDR3 spells CATSDPTPTRVVPGELFF. CDR3 in DNA: TGTGCCACCAGTGATCCCACTCCGACAAGGGTGGTGCCCGGGGAGCTGTTTTTT.